The rows below give T cell receptor beta chains drawn from one sample of a study of T-cell reconstitution after alpha-beta-depleted transplantation in children. TCRdb fed the PCR reads into MiXCR, producing one record per CDR3 protein. Of 200,000 to 250,000 distinct CDR3 sequences listed, about 8.4% are singletons. The source material was PBMCs, mostly from graft donor cells, sampled 360 days after TCRalphabeta/CD19-depleted stem cell transplant. These receptor sequences come from a male patient under 10 years old who had a stem cell transplant for acute myeloid leukemia, so the T cells may come from the graft donor. The CDR3 runs from the conserved cysteine through the conserved F or W. D genes are given only for firm matches. The size of a clone is reported for some rows only, either as once, few or many, or as a class for expanded clones.

CDR3 protein: CASSSSLSTGYNEQFF
CDR3 DNA: TGCGCCAGCAGCTCAAGCCTGTCCACGGGATACAATGAGCAGTTCTTC
clone size: NA
V gene: TRBV5-1
J gene: TRBJ2-1
D gene: NA

CDR3 protein: CASSVGVQARNTEAFF
CDR3 DNA: TGTGCCAGCAGCGTAGGAGTTCAGGCCCGGAACACTGAAGCTTTCTTT
clone size: few
V gene: TRBV9
J gene: TRBJ1-1
D gene: NA

CDR3 protein: CASSYSPWGPANEQFF
CDR3 DNA: TGTGCCAGCAGCTATTCCCCCTGGGGGCCGGCCAATGAGCAGTTCTTC
clone size: NA
V gene: TRBV3-1
J gene: TRBJ2-1
D gene: NA

CDR3 protein: CSARPRITNYGYTF
CDR3 DNA: TGCAGTGCTAGGCCCCGGATTACTAACTATGGCTACACCTTC
clone size: few
V gene: TRBV20-1
J gene: TRBJ1-2
D gene: NA

CDR3 protein: CSAREAGYSGANVLTF
CDR3 DNA: TGCAGTGCTAGAGAGGCGGGATACTCTGGGGCCAACGTCCTGACTTTC
clone size: many
V gene: TRBV20-1
J gene: TRBJ2-6
D gene: NA

CDR3 protein: CASSAGLAGSYEQYF
CDR3 DNA: TGTGCCAGCAGCGCGGGACTAGCGGGATCCTACGAGCAGTACTTC
clone size: few
V gene: TRBV9
J gene: TRBJ2-7
D gene: TRBD2

CDR3 protein: CASSLSGSTDTQYF
CDR3 DNA: TGTGCCAGCAGCTTAAGCGGGAGCACAGATACGCAGTATTTT
clone size: many
V gene: TRBV7-9
J gene: TRBJ2-3
D gene: NA

CDR3 protein: CASSELDRGGEQYF
CDR3 DNA: TGTGCCAGCAGCGAGCTGGACAGGGGAGGCGAGCAGTACTTC
clone size: many
V gene: TRBV11-2
J gene: TRBJ2-7
D gene: TRBD1

CDR3 protein: CASSLGRPPESEQFF
CDR3 DNA: TGTGCCAGCAGTTTGGGGCGTCCACCTGAGAGTGAGCAGTTCTTC
clone size: many
V gene: TRBV12-3/TRBV12-4
J gene: TRBJ2-1
D gene: NA

CDR3 protein: CTSCPKSSTSSGLRREQYF
CDR3 DNA: TGTACCAGCTGTCCCAAGAGTTCGACCTCTAGCGGCCTCCGAAGGGAGCAGTACTTC
clone size: NA
V gene: TRBV12-3/TRBV12-4
J gene: TRBJ2-7
D gene: TRBD2

CDR3 protein: CASSFVVLGHPNTEAFF
CDR3 DNA: TGTGCCAGCAGCTTCGTGGTTCTGGGACATCCGAACACTGAAGCTTTCTTT
clone size: NA
V gene: TRBV5-6
J gene: TRBJ1-1
D gene: NA

CDR3 protein: CASSPRQGSTNTEAFF
CDR3 DNA: TGTGCCAGCAGCCCTCGACAGGGGTCGACTAACACTGAAGCTTTCTTT
clone size: NA
V gene: TRBV3-1
J gene: TRBJ1-1
D gene: TRBD1

CDR3 protein: CSAHPGPYTDTQYF
CDR3 DNA: TGCAGTGCTCATCCGGGACCATACACAGATACGCAGTATTTT
clone size: many
V gene: TRBV20-1
J gene: TRBJ2-3
D gene: NA

CDR3 protein: CSAHPRGGTDTQYF
CDR3 DNA: TGCAGTGCACACCCCCGGGGGGGCACAGATACGCAGTATTTT
clone size: few
V gene: TRBV20-1
J gene: TRBJ2-3
D gene: TRBD2

CDR3 protein: CASSVGPRGETQYF
CDR3 DNA: TGTGCCAGCAGCGTAGGTCCGAGGGGGGAGACCCAGTACTTC
clone size: many
V gene: TRBV9
J gene: TRBJ2-5
D gene: NA

CDR3 protein: CASSSRTGTAFF
CDR3 DNA: TGTGCCAGCAGCTCGCGAACAGGGACAGCTTTCTTT
clone size: NA
V gene: TRBV6-2/TRBV6-3
J gene: TRBJ1-1
D gene: NA

CDR3 protein: CASSLFSGGQETQYF
CDR3 DNA: TGCGCCAGCAGTCTCTTCTCAGGGGGGCAGGAGACCCAGTACTTC
clone size: few
V gene: TRBV5-1
J gene: TRBJ2-5
D gene: NA

CDR3 protein: CASSRTGSNGNTIYF
CDR3 DNA: TGTGCCAGCAGCCGGACAGGGTCTAATGGAAACACCATATATTTT
clone size: few
V gene: TRBV7-9
J gene: TRBJ1-3
D gene: TRBD1

CDR3 protein: CASSGQYTQPQHF
CDR3 DNA: TGCGCCAGCAGTGGACAGTACACTCAGCCCCAGCATTTT
clone size: NA
V gene: TRBV10-2
J gene: TRBJ1-5
D gene: NA

CDR3 protein: CASSYLGTETQYF
CDR3 DNA: TGTGCCAGCAGTTACCTGGGGACAGAGACCCAGTACTTC
clone size: few
V gene: TRBV6-5
J gene: TRBJ2-5
D gene: NA

CDR3 protein: CATSRVVLAHNEQFF
CDR3 DNA: TGTGCCACCAGCAGAGTGGTACTAGCGCACAATGAGCAGTTCTTC
clone size: many
V gene: TRBV15
J gene: TRBJ2-1
D gene: TRBD2

CDR3 protein: CASSLYGENTEAFF
CDR3 DNA: TGTGCCAGCAGCTTATACGGGGAGAACACTGAAGCTTTCTTT
clone size: NA
V gene: TRBV7-6
J gene: TRBJ1-1
D gene: NA

CDR3 protein: CASSVLGGGKAFF
CDR3 DNA: TGTGCCAGCAGCGTTCTGGGTGGGGGGAAAGCTTTCTTT
clone size: few
V gene: TRBV9
J gene: TRBJ1-1
D gene: NA

CDR3 protein: CASSLRSSATDTQYF
CDR3 DNA: TGTGCCAGCAGCTTAAGGAGCTCCGCCACAGATACGCAGTATTTT
clone size: NA
V gene: TRBV7-3
J gene: TRBJ2-3
D gene: NA

CDR3 protein: CASSAGTRSTDTQYF
CDR3 DNA: TGTGCCAGCAGCGCCGGGACTAGAAGCACAGATACGCAGTATTTT
clone size: many
V gene: TRBV9
J gene: TRBJ2-3
D gene: TRBD2

CDR3 protein: CASSQEVAYNEQFF
CDR3 DNA: TGCGCCAGCAGCCAAGAGGTTGCTTACAATGAGCAGTTCTTC
clone size: few
V gene: TRBV4-1
J gene: TRBJ2-1
D gene: NA

CDR3 protein: CASSEQGRETQYF
CDR3 DNA: TGTGCCAGCAGCGAACAGGGACGGGAGACCCAGTACTTC
clone size: many
V gene: TRBV9
J gene: TRBJ2-5
D gene: NA

CDR3 protein: CASQRGTYNEQFF
CDR3 DNA: TGTGCCAGCCAACGGGGGACCTACAATGAGCAGTTCTTC
clone size: many
V gene: TRBV7-6
J gene: TRBJ2-1
D gene: NA

CDR3 protein: CTAILGLGTGELFF
CDR3 DNA: TGCACCGCTATATTGGGATTGGGCACCGGGGAGCTGTTTTTT
clone size: many
V gene: TRBV29-1
J gene: TRBJ2-2
D gene: NA

CDR3 protein: CASSLADAGGYTF
CDR3 DNA: TGCGCCAGCAGCTTGGCCGATGCGGGGGGCTACACCTTC
clone size: NA
V gene: TRBV5-1
J gene: TRBJ1-2
D gene: NA

CDR3 protein: CASFQGEGTQYF
CDR3 DNA: TGTGCCAGTTTCCAGGGGGAGGGGACCCAGTACTTC
clone size: many
V gene: TRBV5-5
J gene: TRBJ2-5
D gene: NA